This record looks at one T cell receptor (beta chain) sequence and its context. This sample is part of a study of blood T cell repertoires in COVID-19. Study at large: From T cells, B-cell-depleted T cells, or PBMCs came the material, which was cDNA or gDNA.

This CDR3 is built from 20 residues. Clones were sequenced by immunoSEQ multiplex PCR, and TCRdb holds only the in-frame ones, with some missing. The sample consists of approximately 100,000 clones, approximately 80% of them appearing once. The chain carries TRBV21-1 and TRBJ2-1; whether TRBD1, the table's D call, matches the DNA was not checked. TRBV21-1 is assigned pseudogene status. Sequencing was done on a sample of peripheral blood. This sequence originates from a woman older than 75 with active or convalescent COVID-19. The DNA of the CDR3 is TGTGCCAGCAGCAAAGTTTTGGCGGACAAGGACAACGAGATCTACAATGAGCAGTTCTTC. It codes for CASSKVLADKDNEIYNEQFF.